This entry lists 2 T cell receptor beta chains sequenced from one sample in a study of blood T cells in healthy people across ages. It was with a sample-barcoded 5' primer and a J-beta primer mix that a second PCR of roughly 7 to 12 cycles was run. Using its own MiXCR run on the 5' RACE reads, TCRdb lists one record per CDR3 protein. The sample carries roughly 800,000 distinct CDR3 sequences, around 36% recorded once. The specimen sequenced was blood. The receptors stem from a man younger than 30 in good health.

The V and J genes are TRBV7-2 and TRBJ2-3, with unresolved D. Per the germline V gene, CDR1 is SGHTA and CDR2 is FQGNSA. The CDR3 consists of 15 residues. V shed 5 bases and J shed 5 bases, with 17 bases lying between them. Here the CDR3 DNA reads TGTGCCAGCAGCCCCTCGGCCCTGCCCCGAGATACGCAGTATTTT. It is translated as CASSPSALPRDTQYF.

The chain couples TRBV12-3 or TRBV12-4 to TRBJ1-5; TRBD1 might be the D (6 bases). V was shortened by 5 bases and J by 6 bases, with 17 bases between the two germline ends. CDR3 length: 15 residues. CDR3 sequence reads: CASSRRSSGAQPQHF. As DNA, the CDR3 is TGTGCCAGCAGTCGCCGCTCTTCAGGGGCTCAGCCCCAGCATTTT.